These T cell receptor beta chains were read from a single sample in a study of blood T cells in healthy people across ages. TCRdb reprocessed the 5' RACE reads via MiXCR and lists one record per CDR3 protein. The table lists about 1 million distinct CDR3 sequences, 45% of them singletons. Input material: blood. These receptors all stem from a woman aged 60-70 years in good health. Both conserved end residues are part of each CDR3. D genes are given only for firm matches. Size tells how often a clone was seen (once, few, many) or the class of an expanded clone, and some rows leave it out.

. | TRBJ2-2 | . | TRBV29-1 | 15 | TGCAGCGTTGCCCGACGGCGAGCGAACACCGGGGAGCTGTTTTTT | CSVARRRANTGELFF
TRBD2 | TRBJ2-2 | . | TRBV5-1 | 18 | TGCGCCAGCAGCTTGGAGGCTGGCGGGAGGCCGAACACCGGGGAGCTGTTTTTT | CASSLEAGGRPNTGELFF
. | TRBJ2-7 | few | TRBV4-1 | 12 | TGCGCCAGCAGGGACAGTAACTACGAGCAGTACTTC | CASRDSNYEQYF
. | TRBJ2-1 | few | TRBV15 | 14 | TGTGCCACCAGCAGAGAAAAGCTAGCCAATGAGCAGTTCTTC | CATSREKLANEQFF
TRBD2 | TRBJ2-7 | . | TRBV20-1 | 14 | TGCAGTGCTAGACGGCTAGCGGCTTACTACGAGCAGTACTTC | CSARRLAAYYEQYF
. | TRBJ2-5 | few | TRBV27 | 13 | TGTGCCAGCAGTTTAATGTTCCAAGAGACCCAGTACTTC | CASSLMFQETQYF
. | TRBJ2-3 | . | TRBV12-5 | 15 | TGTGCTAGTGGTTTGGGACGTGGGGTCTCAGATACGCAGTATTTT | CASGLGRGVSDTQYF
TRBD1 | TRBJ2-1 | . | TRBV14 | 17 | TGTGCCAGCAGCCAAACCGGACAGGGGGTCTCCTACAATGAGCAGTTCTTC | CASSQTGQGVSYNEQFF
. | TRBJ2-3 | . | TRBV5-1 | 15 | TGCGCCAGCAGCTTGAATAGCGCAAAAACAGATACGCAGTATTTT | CASSLNSAKTDTQYF
. | TRBJ2-3 | once | TRBV6-6 | 15 | TGTGCCAGCAGTTACTTCGGGACTAGCACAGATACGCAGTATTTT | CASSYFGTSTDTQYF
. | TRBJ2-7 | . | TRBV10-3 | 14 | TGTGCCATCAGTGCGGTGGACGTCCTTGGGGAGCAGTACTTC | CAISAVDVLGEQYF
. | TRBJ2-7 | few | TRBV3-1 | 13 | TGTGCCAGCAGCCACCCCCTATCCTACGAGCAGTACTTC | CASSHPLSYEQYF
. | TRBJ2-3 | . | TRBV20-1 | 13 | TGCAGTGCTAGAGTGGAGGTGCCAGATACGCAGTATTTT | CSARVEVPDTQYF
TRBD2 | TRBJ2-5 | . | TRBV14 | 18 | TGTGCCAGCAGCCGTGACGGATGGACTAGCGGGGTCCAAGAGACCCAGTACTTC | CASSRDGWTSGVQETQYF
. | TRBJ1-2 | once | TRBV14 | 14 | TGTGTCAGCAGCCAAGATCTCAACGCGGAAGGCTACACCTTC | CVSSQDLNAEGYTF
. | TRBJ2-7 | few | TRBV11-1 | 14 | TGTGCCAGCAGCTCTCGATACAGGGTCCACGAGCAGTACTTC | CASSSRYRVHEQYF